The rows below give T cell receptor beta chains drawn from one sample of a study of blood T cell repertoires in COVID-19. TCRdb's copy holds only in-frame clones and misses some; the assay was immunoSEQ multiplex PCR. The sample has about 130,000 clones, approximately 88% seen once. What was sequenced was peripheral blood. Receptors originate from a man in his forties or fifties with acute or convalescent COVID-19. Each CDR3 is given with its conserved first and last residue. D genes are given only for firm matches. Clone sizes are given selectively: once, few, many, or a class where the clone is expanded.

v_gene	d_gene	j_gene	abundance	CDR3nt	CDR3aa
TRBV7-9	.	TRBJ1-4	.	TGTGCCAGCAGCCCCCAGGACAGCCATAAACTGTTTTTT	CASSPQDSHKLFF
TRBV2	TRBD1	TRBJ1-1	.	TGTGCCAGCACACTATCGAGGGGGCCGATGAACACTGAAGCTTTCTTT	CASTLSRGPMNTEAFF
TRBV6-6	.	TRBJ1-2	few	TGTGCCAGCAGTCCCAGGGGTGGCTACACCTTC	CASSPRGGYTF
TRBV2	.	TRBJ1-1	.	TGTGCCAGCAGTGGCGGGGGTATTCCCGCTTTCTTT	CASSGGGIPAFF
TRBV10-3	TRBD1	TRBJ1-1	.	TGTGCCATCAGTGGGACAGGTGGACCGAACACTGAAGCTTTCTTT	CAISGTGGPNTEAFF
TRBV2	TRBD2	TRBJ2-7	.	TGTGCCAGCAGTGGCGAGACTAGCGTCCACGAGCAGTACTTC	CASSGETSVHEQYF
TRBV28	.	TRBJ1-2	few	TGTGCCAGCTTAGGACAGAACTATGGCTACACCTTC	CASLGQNYGYTF
TRBV12-3/TRBV12-4	.	TRBJ1-1	.	TGTGCCAGCATCTTGAAACAGTACACTGAAGCTTTCTTT	CASILKQYTEAFF
TRBV5-1	.	TRBJ1-4	.	TGCGCCAGCAGCTTGGTGGGGGCGGTCGGTGAAAAACTGTTTTTT	CASSLVGAVGEKLFF
TRBV6-6	.	TRBJ2-5	.	TGTGCCGTCATAGAGGGAACCAAAGAGACCCAGTACTTC	CAVIEGTKETQYF
TRBV10-3	TRBD1	TRBJ1-4	.	TGTGCCATCAATCCGGGACAGGGAAGCAAAAAACTGTTTTTT	CAINPGQGSKKLFF
TRBV3-1/TRBV3-2	.	TRBJ1-2	.	TGTGCCAGCAGCCAAGTTAGTCCTAGAGGCTACACCTTC	CASSQVSPRGYTF
TRBV30	TRBD1	TRBJ1-4	.	TGTGCCTGGAGTGCGGGACAGGGGGCGGAGGGTGAAAAACTGTTTTTT	CAWSAGQGAEGEKLFF
TRBV3-1/TRBV3-2	.	TRBJ1-1	.	TGTGCCAGCACCGAACAGGGTGGGGTAACTGAAGCTTTCTTT	CASTEQGGVTEAFF
TRBV7-6	.	TRBJ2-6	.	TGTGCCAGCAGTCCTGGGGGGACTGGGGCCAACGTCCTGACTTTC	CASSPGGTGANVLTF
TRBV5-6	.	TRBJ2-5	.	TGTGCCAGCAGCTTGGGGGGCCGGGAGACCCAGTACTTC	CASSLGGRETQYF
TRBV7-9	TRBD1	TRBJ1-1	.	TGTGCCAGCAGCTTCCCAACAGGGGCTCCCACTGAAGCTTTCTTT	CASSFPTGAPTEAFF
TRBV5-4	TRBD2	TRBJ2-5	.	TGTGCCAGCAGCAAAGGGACTAGCGGGAGGGCCCAAGAGACCCAGTACTTC	CASSKGTSGRAQETQYF
TRBV19	.	TRBJ2-4	.	TGTGCCAGTAGTATAATACTTTCGCCGAAAAACATTCAGTACTTC	CASSIILSPKNIQYF
TRBV14	.	TRBJ2-5	.	TGTGCCAGCAGCCCCCAGGGTGTGACCCAGTACTTC	CASSPQGVTQYF
TRBV4-1	.	TRBJ2-1	.	TGCGCCAGCAGCCCCGCGGCGAGCCAAGCCTACAATGAGCAGTTCTTC	CASSPAASQAYNEQFF
TRBV5-4	.	TRBJ1-1	.	TGTGCCAGCAGCTTGCAGGGTTTGGAGTCTGAAGCTTTCTTT	CASSLQGLESEAFF
TRBV19	.	TRBJ1-5	.	TGTGCCAGTAGTATAGCCAGTAGCAATCAGCCCCAGCATTTT	CASSIASSNQPQHF
TRBV4-1	.	TRBJ1-2	.	TGCGCCAGCAGCCACCCACAGGGAAACTATGGCTACACCTTC	CASSHPQGNYGYTF
TRBV2	TRBD2	TRBJ2-1	.	TGTGCCGGTTGTGCGGGGGGATTCGAGGATGAGCAGTTCTTC	CAGCAGGFEDEQFF